This TCR beta chain is from a study of vaccination and CD4 T cells after COVID-19. The study's findings and limits: In convalescent patients, 304 of 307 vaccine-specific clones were spike mono-reactive.

Once obtained from cultured CD4+ T cells, the DNA was sequenced using the Oncomine TCR Beta short-read assay. The template was genomic DNA from cultured CD4+ T cells. TCRdb ran MiXCR on the PCR reads and lists one entry per CDR3 protein. The table includes about 10,000 distinct CDR3 sequences, less than 35% detected once. With 8 bases clipped from V and 1 base from J, the junction kept 12 bases outside the gene matches. Germline CDR1 reads DFQATT; CDR2 reads SNEGSKA (reference sequence). This CDR3 has 15 amino acids. This clonotype was observed a handful of times. The antigen is unknown. Treatment reported: approximately 9-day PBMC culture with coronavirus spike peptide pools or control peptides (ViraFEST assay). Investigators obtained the unexposed donor's CD4+ T cells before the COVID-19 pandemic (2011-2018). Peptide pool stimulation in ViraFEST expanded antigen-specific T cells, whose TCRs were then sequenced.

This TCR came from a human donor in good health. The chain is built from TRBV20-1 and TRBJ2-3; 7 bases are shared with TRBD2. The sample consisted of CD4+ T cells from blood, cultured in vitro. The CDR3 DNA reads TGCAGTACACGCGGGGCTAGCGGAGGCACAGATACGCAGTATTTT. Translating gives CSTRGASGGTDTQYF.